Shown below are 18 T cell receptor beta chains from a single sample sequenced in a study of CD8 T cells in Susac syndrome. With random hexamers, roughly 0.5 to 1 ug RNA was reverse transcribed. TCRdb ran MiXCR on the immunoSEQ multiplex PCR reads and lists one entry per CDR3 protein. The sample lists 250,000 to 300,000 distinct CDR3 sequences, roughly 85% seen once, with around 0.21% in the top ten. Material for sequencing was CD8+ T cells from PBMCs. These TCRs come from a human donor with multiple sclerosis.

This CDR3 is CASSLAEDNLGYTF. The CDR3 nucleotides are TGCGCCAGCAGCTTGGCCGAGGACAACCTAGGCTACACCTTC. J is TRBJ1-2 and V is TRBV5-1, with D maybe TRBD1 (5 bases). This CDR3 has 14 residues. V lost 0 bases to trimming and J lost 8 bases, with 14 bases between them. Germline lookup yields CDR1 SGHRS and CDR2 YFSETQ.

The chain uses TRBV28 and TRBJ1-2; D might be TRBD1 (5 bases). The V gene lost 2 bases and the J gene lost 6 bases, with 22 bases spanning the gap. The CDR3 runs to 17 residues. Germline values: CDR1 MDHEN, CDR2 SYDVKM. The CDR3 region is CASSLTIRDGSRHGYTF. CDR3 nucleotides: TGTGCCAGCAGTTTAACCATCCGGGACGGCAGTAGGCATGGCTACACCTTC.

This clonotype appeared once. The genes are TRBV7-2 and TRBJ2-2; D not resolved. This CDR3 is 13 amino acids long. V dropped 5 bases and J dropped 9 bases, with 13 bases sitting between them. From germline, CDR1 is SGHTA and CDR2 FQGNSA. The DNA for the CDR3 is TGTGCCAGCAGCCCAGCCCTTTGGTGGGAGCTGTTTTTT. Translated: CASSPALWWELFF.

The rearrangement links TRBV6-5 to TRBJ2-4, with 14 positions matching TRBD2. The CDR3 contains 15 residues. V lost 0 bases, J lost 9 bases, and 1 base stayed unmatched. Germline values: CDR1 MNHEY, CDR2 SVGAGI. The CDR3 loop reads CASSYSTSGRGIQYF. The CDR3, as DNA: TGTGCCAGCAGTTACTCGACTAGCGGGAGGGGCATTCAGTACTTC.

The CDR3 reads CATSPGGRSTDTQYF. The CDR3 DNA follows: TGTGCCACCAGCCCCGGGGGTCGTAGCACAGATACGCAGTATTTT. The J gene is TRBJ2-3, the V gene TRBV15; maybe TRBD2 (6 bases). The CDR3 runs 15 residues. The germline gives CDR1 LNHNV, CDR2 YYDKDF (reference sequence). Trimming pared 5 bases from V and 0 bases from J, leaving 12 bases between. Variable domain in full (rest from reference TRBV15 and TRBJ2-3): DAMVIQNPRYQVTQFGKPVTLSCSQTLNHNVMYWYQQKSSQAPKLLFHYYDKDFNNEADTPDNFQSRRPNTSFCFLDIRSPGLGDTAMYLCATSPGGRSTDTQYFGPGTRLTVL.

The V and J genes are TRBV2 and TRBJ1-2, with 7 bases fitting TRBD1. From germline, CDR1 is SNHLY and CDR2 FYNNEI. V lost 10 bases, J lost 4 bases, and 12 bases stayed unmatched. The length of the CDR3 is 14 residues. The CDR3 region is CATTVRDSVYGYTF. CDR3 DNA sequence: TGTGCCACCACTGTCCGGGACAGCGTCTATGGCTACACCTTC. Together with reference TRBV2 and TRBJ1-2, the CDR3 gives the full variable domain: EPEVTQTPSHQVTQMGQEVILRCVPISNHLYFYWYRQILGQKVEFLVSFYNNEISEKSEIFDDQFSVERPDGSNFTLKIRSTKLEDSAMYFCATTVRDSVYGYTFGSGTRLTVV.

The genes are TRBV3-1 and TRBJ2-7; D is undetermined. This CDR3 contains 15 residues. Germline values: CDR1 LGHDT, CDR2 YNNKEL (reference sequence). Trimming left V 0 bases short and J 2 bases short, with 11 bases between. The CDR3: CASSQDVHRTYEQYF. The DNA for the CDR3 is TGTGCCAGCAGCCAAGATGTGCACAGAACCTACGAGCAGTACTTC.

This sequence joins TRBV27 and TRBJ2-1; 14 bases are a match to TRBD2. CDR1 and CDR2 from the germline V gene are MNHEY and SMNVEV (reference sequence). The CDR3 loop spans 21 amino acids. The J segment lost 6 bases and the V segment lost 2 bases, leaving 18 bases of the junction unmatched. The CDR3 coding sequence is TGTGCCAGCAGTTTACTACGGGGACTAGCGGGAGCGGTAGCGGCGCGCAATGAGCAGTTCTTC. Translation gives CASSLLRGLAGAVAARNEQFF.

The DNA for the CDR3 is TGCGCCAGCAGCCAAGACCGGACAGGGGTTATTGGCTACACCTTC. This translates into CASSQDRTGVIGYTF. The J gene is TRBJ1-2, the V gene TRBV4-3, with 9 bases that match TRBD1. This CDR3 has 15 amino acids. Germline assignment: CDR1 LGHNA and CDR2 YSLEER. Trimming took 0 bases from V and 7 from J; bases not matched to a gene: 6.

This clonotype has just a few counts. The J gene is TRBJ2-7, the V gene TRBV20-1; D not resolved. CDR3 length equals 11 residues. The V gene lost 4 bases and the J gene lost 1 base, with 5 bases spanning the gap. Germline V CDR1 and CDR2: DFQATT, SNEGSKA (reference sequence). CDR3 loop: CSATSSYEQYF. In DNA form, the CDR3 reads TGCAGTGCTACATCTTCCTACGAGCAGTACTTC.

The chain combines TRBV27 with TRBJ1-2, with no clear D. The CDR3 runs to 14 residues. Germline V gene data show CDR1 as MNHEY and CDR2 as SMNVEV (reference sequence). Trimming left V 7 bases short and J 8 bases short, with 20 bases between. CDR3 in DNA: TGTGCCAGCACCCTCCTCCCGGGGTTGGGGGGCTACACCTTC. Translation: CASTLLPGLGGYTF.

This clonotype was observed a handful of times. The chain carries TRBV11-2 and TRBJ2-1, with D perhaps matching TRBD1 (6 bases). The CDR3 is 14 residues long. Germline loops: CDR1 SGHAT, CDR2 FQNNGV. Trimming stripped 5 bases from V and 6 bases from J, with 14 bases between. CDR3 residues: CASSVVGHSNEQFF. The DNA for the CDR3 is TGTGCCAGCAGCGTAGTGGGACACAGCAATGAGCAGTTCTTC.

In its sample, this clonotype was seen once. The gene calls are TRBV5-1 and TRBJ2-1; maybe TRBD2 (5 bases). The germline gives CDR1 SGHRS, CDR2 YFSETQ. The CDR3 spans 16 residues. The V end lost 4 bases, the J end lost 10 bases, and 24 bases lay between the germline ends. The CDR3 region has the DNA TGCGCCAGCAGCCCCTCTTCCCTGGGAGAGTCTGGGGAGCAGTTCTTC. Residues: CASSPSSLGESGEQFF.

The count of this clonotype is one. This chain uses TRBV19 with TRBJ1-1; 7 positions agree with TRBD1. Germline CDR1 LNHDA, CDR2 SQIVND (reference sequence). The CDR3 runs to 12 residues. V trimming: 9 bases; J trimming: 4 bases; junction bases outside the gene matches: 5. CDR3 protein: CASQDRATEAFF. The CDR3 DNA is TGTGCCAGCCAAGACAGGGCCACTGAAGCTTTCTTT.

This clonotype was seen just once. This chain links TRBV15 with TRBJ2-1, with 15 bases identical to TRBD2. The V gene's germline CDR1 is LNHNV and CDR2 YYDKDF (reference sequence). The CDR3 is made up of 18 amino acids. V lost 3 bases to trimming and J lost 6 bases; unmatched junction nucleotides: 9. The CDR3 DNA is TGTGCCACCAGCAGGATCCGAGGACTAGCGGGAGGGGGCAATGAGCAGTTCTTC. It codes for CATSRIRGLAGGGNEQFF.

This clonotype was seen only once. The chain is built from TRBV6-2 or TRBV6-3 and TRBJ2-7; tentative D call: TRBD2 (6 bases). In germline, CDR1 is MNHEY, CDR2 SVGEGT. CDR3 length: 15 residues. With 4 bases removed from V and 2 bases from J, the gap between germline ends came to 15 bases. In nucleotides, the CDR3 is TGTGCCAGCAGTTTTCGCGGGACCGAAACCTACGAGCAGTACTTC. It codes for CASSFRGTETYEQYF.

CDR3 sequence reads: CATLGEGLINEQFF. CDR3 nucleotides: TGTGCCACCCTGGGGGAGGGGCTCATCAATGAGCAGTTCTTC. The V gene is TRBV28, the J gene TRBJ2-1; 7 nucleotides agree with TRBD2. The CDR3 has 14 residues. Germline-derived CDR1 and CDR2 are MDHEN and SYDVKM. J was trimmed by 6 bases and V by 10 bases; bases with no gene match: 12.

About this clonotype: The junction differs from germline at one of its ends, possibly a read error. The gene calls are TRBV19 and TRBJ1-5; 8 bases match TRBD1. CDR3 length: 14 residues. The germline CDR1 and CDR2 sequences are LNHDA and SQIVND (reference sequence). CDR3: CASRPRTGIQSQHF. The CDR3 coding sequence is TGTGCCAGTAGACCCCGGACAGGGATTCAGTCCCAGCATTTT.